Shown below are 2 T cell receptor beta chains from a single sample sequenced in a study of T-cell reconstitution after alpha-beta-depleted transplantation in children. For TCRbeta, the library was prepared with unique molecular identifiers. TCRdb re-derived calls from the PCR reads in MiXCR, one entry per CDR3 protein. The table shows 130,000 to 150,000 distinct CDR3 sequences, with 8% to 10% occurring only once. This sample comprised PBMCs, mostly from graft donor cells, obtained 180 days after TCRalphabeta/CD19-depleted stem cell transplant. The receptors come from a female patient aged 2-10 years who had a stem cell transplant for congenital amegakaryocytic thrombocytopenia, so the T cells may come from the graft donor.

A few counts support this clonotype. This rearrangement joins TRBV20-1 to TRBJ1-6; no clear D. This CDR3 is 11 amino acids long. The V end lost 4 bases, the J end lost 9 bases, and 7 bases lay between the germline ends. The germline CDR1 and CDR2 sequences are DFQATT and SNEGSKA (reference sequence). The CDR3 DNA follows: TGCAGTGCTATCCACGGTTCACCCCTCCACTTT. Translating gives CSAIHGSPLHF.

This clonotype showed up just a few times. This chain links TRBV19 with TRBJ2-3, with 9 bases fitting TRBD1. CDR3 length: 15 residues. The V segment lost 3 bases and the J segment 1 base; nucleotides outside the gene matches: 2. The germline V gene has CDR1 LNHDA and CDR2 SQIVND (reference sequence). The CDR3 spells CASSIRTGGTDTQYF. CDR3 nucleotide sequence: TGTGCCAGTAGTATCCGGACAGGGGGCACAGATACGCAGTATTTT.